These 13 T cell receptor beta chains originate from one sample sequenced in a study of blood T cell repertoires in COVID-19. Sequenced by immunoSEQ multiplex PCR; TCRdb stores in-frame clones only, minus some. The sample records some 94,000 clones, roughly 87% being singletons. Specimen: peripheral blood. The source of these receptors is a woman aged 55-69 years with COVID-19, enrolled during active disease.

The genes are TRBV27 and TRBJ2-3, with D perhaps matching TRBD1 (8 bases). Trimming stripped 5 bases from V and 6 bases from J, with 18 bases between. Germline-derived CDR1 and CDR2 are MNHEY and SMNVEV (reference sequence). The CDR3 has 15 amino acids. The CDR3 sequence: CASSPWTGREDTQYF. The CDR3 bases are TGTGCCAGCAGTCCATGGACAGGGAGGGAGGATACGCAGTATTTT.

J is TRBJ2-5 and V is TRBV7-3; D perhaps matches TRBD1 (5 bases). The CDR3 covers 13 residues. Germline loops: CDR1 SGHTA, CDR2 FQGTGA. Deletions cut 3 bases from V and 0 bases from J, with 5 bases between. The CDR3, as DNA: TGTGCCAGCAGCTTGACAGACCAAGAGACCCAGTACTTC. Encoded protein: CASSLTDQETQYF.

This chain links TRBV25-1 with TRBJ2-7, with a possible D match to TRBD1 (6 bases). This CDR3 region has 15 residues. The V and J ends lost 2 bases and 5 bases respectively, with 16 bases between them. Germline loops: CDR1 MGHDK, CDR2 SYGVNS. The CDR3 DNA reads TGTGCCAGCAGTGAAGGGGGCGGCGCGGTCCACGAGCAGTACTTC. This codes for CASSEGGGAVHEQYF.

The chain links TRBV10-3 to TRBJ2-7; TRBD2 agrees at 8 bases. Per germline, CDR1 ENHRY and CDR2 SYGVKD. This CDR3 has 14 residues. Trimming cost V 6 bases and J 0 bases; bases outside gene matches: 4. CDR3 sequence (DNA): TGTGCCATCAGCCCCAGCGGGAGCTCCTACGAGCAGTACTTC. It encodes CAISPSGSSYEQYF.

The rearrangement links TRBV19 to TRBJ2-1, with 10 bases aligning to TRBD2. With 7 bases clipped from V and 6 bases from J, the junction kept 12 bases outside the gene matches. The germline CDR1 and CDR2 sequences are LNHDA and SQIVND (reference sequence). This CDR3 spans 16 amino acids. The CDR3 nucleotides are TGTGCCAGTACCCTGTCTCTAGCGGGGGTCCTCAATGAGCAGTTCTTC. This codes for CASTLSLAGVLNEQFF.

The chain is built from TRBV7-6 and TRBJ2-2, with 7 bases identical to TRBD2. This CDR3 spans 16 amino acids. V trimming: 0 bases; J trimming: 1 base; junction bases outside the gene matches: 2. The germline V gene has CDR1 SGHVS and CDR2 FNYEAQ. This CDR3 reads CASSLARGGNTGELFF. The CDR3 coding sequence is TGTGCCAGCAGCTTAGCGCGCGGGGGGAACACCGGGGAGCTGTTTTTT.

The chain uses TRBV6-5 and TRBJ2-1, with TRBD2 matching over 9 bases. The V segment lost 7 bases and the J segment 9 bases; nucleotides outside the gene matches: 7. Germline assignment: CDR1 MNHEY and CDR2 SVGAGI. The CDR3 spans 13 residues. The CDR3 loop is CASMRGGLGEQFF. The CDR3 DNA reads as TGTGCCAGCATGCGGGGGGGCTTAGGTGAGCAGTTCTTC.

In DNA, the CDR3 is TGCGCCAGCAGCCAAGAAGGGAGCGGGGGCACAGATACGCAGTATTTT. It codes for CASSQEGSGGTDTQYF. This chain connects TRBV4-3 to TRBJ2-3; 7 nucleotides line up with TRBD2. Germline trimming cut 0 bases from V and 1 base from J; bases unmatched to any gene: 4. CDR3 length: 16 residues. The germline CDR1 and CDR2 sequences are LGHNA and YSLEER.

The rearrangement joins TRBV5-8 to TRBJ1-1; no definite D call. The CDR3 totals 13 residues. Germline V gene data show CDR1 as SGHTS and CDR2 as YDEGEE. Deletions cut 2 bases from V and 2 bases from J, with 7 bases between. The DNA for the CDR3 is TGTGCCAGCAGCTTATTCATTAACACTGAAGCTTTCTTT. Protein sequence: CASSLFINTEAFF.

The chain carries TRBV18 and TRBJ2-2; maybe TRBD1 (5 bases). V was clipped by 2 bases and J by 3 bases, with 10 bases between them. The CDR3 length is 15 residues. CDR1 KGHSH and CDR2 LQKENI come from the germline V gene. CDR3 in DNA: TGTGCCAGCTCACCATGGGCAGGGCACACCGGGGAGCTGTTTTTT. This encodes CASSPWAGHTGELFF.

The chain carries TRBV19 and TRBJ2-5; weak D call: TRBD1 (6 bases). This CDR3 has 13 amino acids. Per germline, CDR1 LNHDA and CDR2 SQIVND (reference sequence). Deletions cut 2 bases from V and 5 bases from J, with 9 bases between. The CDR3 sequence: CASSIRQGETQYF. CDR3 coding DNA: TGTGCCAGTAGTATAAGGCAGGGGGAGACCCAGTACTTC.

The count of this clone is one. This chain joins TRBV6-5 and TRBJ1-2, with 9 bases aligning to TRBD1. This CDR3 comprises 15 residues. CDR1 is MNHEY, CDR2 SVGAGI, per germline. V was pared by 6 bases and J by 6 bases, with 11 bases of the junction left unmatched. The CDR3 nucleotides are TGTGCCAGCAGCGGCTGGGTACAGGGGGCAGATGGCTACACCTTC. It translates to CASSGWVQGADGYTF.

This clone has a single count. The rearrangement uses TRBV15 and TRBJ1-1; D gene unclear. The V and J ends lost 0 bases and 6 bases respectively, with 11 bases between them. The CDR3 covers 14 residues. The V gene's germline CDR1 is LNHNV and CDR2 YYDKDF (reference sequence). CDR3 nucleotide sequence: TGTGCCACCAGCAGAGATCGGCAGGCCCCTGAAGCTTTCTTT. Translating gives CATSRDRQAPEAFF.